This record looks at one T cell receptor (beta chain) sequence and its context. Which antigen it targets is not known. No much larger clone is present one base from it, and per-base qualities are unavailable. The data were taken from a study of shared clonotypes between healthy human individuals (dated by TCRdb to the early 2020s). Context from the whole study: Three men and two women, aged 18 to 49 years, made up the cohort. Per donor, three plates each were used for CD4 naive and CD4 memory, two for CD8 naive, and one for CD8 memory. Blood TCR repertoires of four to six healthy adults were deeply sequenced to estimate repertoire size and the extent of clonotype sharing between individuals. To increase sequencing depth and limit assay-specific biases, different laboratories used diverse techniques to prepare libraries and sequence TCR repertoires. Between about 0.9 and 9 billion PBMCs per donor were obtained by leukapheresis. Summary of the overall study and its limitations: Higher generation probabilities were observed for clonotypes shared by all four sorted-subset donors than for non-shared clonotypes. Estimated clonotype richness was generally larger for naive than for memory subsets. Even with the large sequencing depth, rarefaction of the sorted-subset datasets indicated that sequencing was incomplete. Sharing across a handful of donors was observed for about 5% of naive CD4, under 4% of naive CD8, 2% to 2.5% of memory CD4, and about 0.39% of memory CD8 clonotypes. Sampling was restricted to blood, and TCR repertoires in tissue are likely to differ from TCR repertoires in blood. Because the study included only a small number of donors, the genetic and exposure-history diversity represented was limited. Based on pairwise subsampling, the degree of clonotype sharing among donors was expected to be affected by sequencing depth.

TCR CDR3 regions were amplified from genomic DNA by multiplex PCR using the deep immunoSEQ assay. Extracted genomic DNA from each cell subset was distributed evenly across all wells of several immunoSEQ 96-well plates, and each plate was treated as a replicate. For sorted subsets, each replicate PCR was loaded with roughly 0.2 ug genomic DNA, equivalent to 32,000 or so T cell genomes. Purified libraries were quantified with a Qubit 3.0 fluorometer, sized on a Bioanalyzer 2100, and re-quantified with the KAPA Library Quantification kit. Each immunoSEQ 96-well plate was sequenced on its own single-read 150-cycle Illumina NextSeq 550 flow cell. The authors' pipeline ran thus. Because the immunoSEQ output included only junctional sequences and no quality scores, the filtering could not be the same as the filtering used for full-length reads. Sequences were annotated with PyIR, a Python wrapper for IgBLAST v1.9, using IMGT germline references to assign V/J genes and CDR3. Reads were filtered out if the reads had weak V/J assignments (E-value above 1e-6), no CDR3, stop codons, out-of-frame junctions, or ambiguous translated residues. V3J clonotypes were defined by identical inferred V gene, J gene, and CDR3 amino acid sequence. To compute the percentage overlap between repertoires, the number of shared unique clonotypes was divided by the size of the smaller repertoire. Richness of each repertoire was evaluated using RTK rarefaction, the Chao1 estimator, and Recon v2.1 estimates of unobserved clonotypes. For all TCRbeta clonotypes obtained by the gDNA method from a handful of donors, generation probabilities were computed with OLGA. As stored in TCRdb, this immuneACCESS dataset retains in-frame rearrangements with V and J assigned. A fraction of the clones does not appear; measured against another copy, unresolved V genes explain less than half of the discrepancy, and the remainder lacks a known reason. V, J and clone size are those of that table, while D and trimming were read from the DNA. Counted in this sample were some 2,500,000 clones; roughly 90% of them appeared once. The ten biggest clones cover roughly 0.34% of the sample.

The CDR3 starts with the cysteine, ends with the phenylalanine, and has 15 residues. CDR3 DNA is the only sequence kept; it has 45 bases, read in frame from the first base. The germline V gene encodes CDR1 MNHEY and CDR2 SMNVEV (reference sequence). Trimming removed 2 bases from V and 6 bases from J, leaving 16 bases between the germline ends. The donors were healthy, HIV-negative adults who had no recently reported acute infections or vaccinations. Every donor was a Caucasian adult living in Nashville, Tennessee, USA. CD4+ T cells were enriched by magnetic negative selection; naive cells were then positively selected on CD45RA, and the negative fraction formed the memory subset. After blood collection by leukapheresis, PBMCs were isolated using Ficoll-Histopaque density gradient centrifugation and then cryopreserved in the vapor phase of liquid nitrogen. Analytical flow cytometry was used to check the purity and quantity of each magnetically sorted T cell population. Each sorted fraction had its genomic DNA isolated and then quantified by UV absorbance on a Nanodrop 2000c.

This sequence originates from a man between 18 and 29 years old in good health. Some clones in this sample may be carry-over from other donors' samples. Material for sequencing was naive CD4+ T cells from PBMCs. The sample's cell subset or site label, decoded: CD45RA+ positively selected. Rearrangement joined TRBV27 to TRBJ1-1; the D gene is perhaps TRBD1, on 5 matching bases. At the DNA level, the sequence is TGTGCCAGCAGTTTAGTGGGAGGGGTAAGCTCTGAAGCTTTCTTT. This yields the protein CASSLVGGVSSEAFF.